A few counts support the clone carrying this T cell receptor (beta chain). This sample is drawn from a study of shared clonotypes between healthy human individuals. Only in-frame clones appear in the TCRdb table, and some are missing; sequencing was by immunoSEQ multiplex PCR. The profile shows roughly 530,000 clones, approximately 95% of them singletons. The CDR3 consists of 11 residues. Trimming took off 2 bases at V and 6 bases at J, with 8 bases between the two ends. Germline V gene sequence: CDR1 GTSNPN, CDR2 SVGIG (reference sequence). Subsets obtained from CD4+ cells comprised CD45RA+ naive and CD45RA-negative memory cells.

This TCR was sampled from a woman aged 30 to 39 in good health. The sample comprised naive CD4+ T cells sorted from blood. Subset defined: CD45RA+ positively selected. The chain joins TRBV30 to TRBJ2-7; possible D gene TRBD1, 6 bases. CDR3 in DNA: TGTGCCTGGAGTACAGGGTTCGAGCAGTACTTC. This gives the protein CAWSTGFEQYF.